Following are 30 T cell receptor beta chains from one sample sequenced in a study of naive CD8 T cells in extremely preterm neonates (dated 2017 in TCRdb). Receptor amplification or capture employed the immunoSEQ multiplex PCR assay. TCRdb's version of the immuneACCESS table is confined to in-frame rearrangements and falls short of the full clone set. An unresolved V gene accounts for under half of the shortfall where checked; the remainder is of unknown origin. The sample yields about 5,000 clones; about 97% were counted once. Together, the top ten hold 6.5% to 9.5% of the sample. Material for sequencing was naive CD8+ T cells from blood. The receptors shown here come from a human donor in good health.

Only one count was recorded for this clone. The chain employs TRBV2 and TRBJ1-1; tentative D call: TRBD1 (5 bases). This CDR3 spans 10 amino acids. Germline V gives CDR1 SNHLY, CDR2 FYNNEI. The V end lost 7 bases, the J end lost 7 bases, and 7 bases lay between the germline ends. The CDR3 here is CASKGYEAFF. The CDR3 DNA sequence: TGTGCCAGCAAGGGGTATGAAGCTTTCTTT.

This rearrangement joins TRBV6-1 to TRBJ2-2; D is unresolved. The CDR3 spans 13 residues. Germline CDR1 MNHNS, CDR2 SASEGT. Trimming took off 2 bases at V and 6 bases at J, with 7 bases between the two ends. For the CDR3, the DNA is TGTGCCAGCAGTGAAAATCCGTCCGGGGAGCTGTTTTTT. Protein product: CASSENPSGELFF.

The V gene is TRBV5-1, the J gene TRBJ2-1; weak D call: TRBD2 (5 bases). Trimming shortened V by 5 bases and J by 8 bases, and 11 bases separated the two germline ends. This CDR3 region has 12 residues. Germline CDR1 and CDR2: SGHRS and YFSETQ. The chain's CDR3 is CASRNERDEQFF. As DNA, the CDR3 is TGCGCCAGCAGAAACGAGAGGGATGAGCAGTTCTTC.

The gene calls are TRBV4-1 and TRBJ2-5, with 14 bases that match TRBD2. The CDR3 spans 19 residues. V lost 4 bases to trimming and J lost 2 bases; unmatched junction nucleotides: 12. CDR1 and CDR2 from the germline V gene are MGHRA and YSYEKL. DNA of the CDR3: TGCGCCAGCAGCCTTCGGACTAGCGGGGGGCCAGGAACACAAGAGACCCAGTACTTC. Protein sequence: CASSLRTSGGPGTQETQYF.

The rearrangement uses TRBV27 and TRBJ2-1; maybe TRBD2 (7 bases). There are 20 residues in the CDR3. V gave up 3 bases and J gave up 1 base, with 25 bases separating them. CDR1 is MNHEY and CDR2 is SMNVEV in the germline V gene (reference sequence). The CDR3 loop is CASSLWWGGKRDRSYNEQFF. The CDR3 region has the DNA TGTGCCAGCAGTTTGTGGTGGGGGGGCAAACGGGATCGGTCCTACAATGAGCAGTTCTTC.

The J gene is TRBJ2-7, the V gene TRBV9; 8 bases fit TRBD2. Per germline, CDR1 SGDLS and CDR2 YYNGEE. This CDR3 is 14 amino acids long. The junction had 12 bases not matched to a gene; V was cut back by 4 bases and J by 9 bases. CDR3 residues: CASSSGGLAGRQYF. The CDR3 DNA reads TGTGCCAGCAGCTCTGGAGGACTAGCCGGCAGGCAGTACTTC.

The V call is TRBV7-9, the J call TRBJ2-1, with 11 bases identical to TRBD2. The V and J ends lost 4 bases and 9 bases, in that order; junction bases with no gene match: 8. Germline V lookup: CDR1 SEHNR, CDR2 FQNEAQ (reference sequence). The CDR3 is made up of 15 amino acids. In DNA, the CDR3 is TGTGCCAGCAGCTACTTAGCGGGAGGGCCCAGTGAGCAGTTCTTC. Its protein product is CASSYLAGGPSEQFF.

The V gene is TRBV4-1, the J gene TRBJ2-5; TRBD2 is a possible D gene (5 bases). Germline values: CDR1 MGHRA, CDR2 YSYEKL. This CDR3 region has 16 residues. V lost 2 bases and J 1 base, leaving 14 bases between the germline ends. The CDR3 sequence is CASSQSGVDAQETQYF. CDR3 nucleotides: TGCGCCAGCAGCCAATCCGGGGTCGACGCCCAAGAGACCCAGTACTTC.

This rearrangement joins TRBV10-3 to TRBJ2-2; a possible D gene is TRBD2 (5 bases). The germline CDR1 and CDR2 sequences are ENHRY and SYGVKD. Trimming cost V 0 bases and J 4 bases, with 9 bases left between them. The length of the CDR3 is 15 residues. The chain's CDR3 is CAISESGRGTGELFF. Here the CDR3 DNA reads TGTGCCATCAGTGAGTCCGGACGGGGCACCGGGGAGCTGTTTTTT.

J is TRBJ1-1 and V is TRBV27; D uncertain. This CDR3 is 14 amino acids long. Germline V gene lookup returns CDR1 MNHEY and CDR2 SMNVEV (reference sequence). The V end lost 2 bases, the J end lost 2 bases, and 9 bases lay between the germline ends. CDR3 in amino acids: CASSLQLGNTEAFF. The CDR3 coding sequence is TGTGCCAGCAGTTTACAGCTAGGAAACACTGAAGCTTTCTTT.

V is TRBV5-8 and J is TRBJ2-2; 8 bases are a match to TRBD1. This CDR3 is built from 17 residues. With 4 bases clipped from V and 3 bases from J, the junction kept 11 bases outside the gene matches. Germline assignment: CDR1 SGHTS and CDR2 YDEGEE. The CDR3 DNA follows: TGTGCCAGCAGCAACGGACAGGGCCATCGGGACACCGGGGAGCTGTTTTTT. This encodes CASSNGQGHRDTGELFF.

This chain connects TRBV15 to TRBJ1-4; D gene ambiguous. This CDR3 comprises 15 residues. Trimming cost V 0 bases and J 4 bases, with 9 bases left between them. Germline V CDR1 and CDR2: LNHNV, YYDKDF (reference sequence). Here the CDR3 DNA reads TGTGCCACCAGCAGAGATCGTCGGAGTAATGAAAAACTGTTTTTT. It specifies CATSRDRRSNEKLFF.

A single count supports this clone. The gene calls are TRBV29-1 and TRBJ2-7; D gene uncertain. Germline-derived CDR1 and CDR2 are SQVTM and ANQGSEA. V lost 4 bases to trimming and J lost 0 bases, with 10 bases between them. This CDR3 contains 13 residues. CDR3 loop: CSVGGGSSYEQYF. CDR3 bases: TGCAGCGTTGGAGGCGGTAGCTCCTACGAGCAGTACTTC.

This clone was detected only once. The CDR3 region has the DNA TGTGCCAGCAGTTTAGCGGGACAGGGAAACGAGCAGTACTTC. Translating it yields CASSLAGQGNEQYF. The chain links TRBV28 to TRBJ2-7, with TRBD1 identical over 9 bases. The V gene end was trimmed by 2 bases and the J gene end by 5 bases; junction bases not matched to a gene: 4. Germline V gives CDR1 MDHEN, CDR2 SYDVKM. The CDR3 contains 14 residues.

The CDR3 nucleotides read TGCGCCAGCAGCCTTCGAAGGAGCCCACGACCGAGAGGCTCCTACGAGCAGTACGTC. Its protein product is CASSLRRSPRPRGSYEQYV. This chain connects TRBV23-1 to TRBJ2-7, with unresolved D. TRBV23-1 is an ORF, and what it does is uncertain. The CDR3 totals 19 residues. With 6 bases removed from V and 0 bases from J, the gap between germline ends came to 27 bases.

The chain employs TRBV6-5 and TRBJ2-1, with D tentatively TRBD2 (5 bases). Germline values: CDR1 MNHEY, CDR2 SVGAGI. There are 14 residues in the CDR3. The V end lost 2 bases, the J end lost 8 bases, and 13 bases lay between the germline ends. CDR3 loop: CASSYRALGDEQFF. The CDR3 DNA is TGTGCCAGCAGTTACAGGGCCCTGGGAGATGAGCAGTTCTTC.

V is TRBV4-1 and J is TRBJ2-7; TRBD2 matches 14 bases. This CDR3 spans 18 amino acids. Looked up from germline, CDR1 is MGHRA and CDR2 is YSYEKL. With V trimmed by 3 bases and J by 1 base, 8 bases remained unmatched. The CDR3 loop is CASSQGLAGAIGSYEQYF. In nucleotides, the CDR3 is TGCGCCAGCAGCCAGGGACTAGCGGGAGCGATAGGGTCCTACGAGCAGTACTTC.

The V and J genes are TRBV7-9 and TRBJ2-7; possibly TRBD2 for D (5 bases). This CDR3 has 15 residues. Germline assignment: CDR1 SEHNR and CDR2 FQNEAQ (reference sequence). The V and J ends lost 6 bases and 4 bases respectively, with 19 bases between them. CDR3: CASSSSGEGRYEQYF. The CDR3 nucleotides read TGTGCCAGCAGTTCCAGCGGAGAGGGTCGGTACGAGCAGTACTTC.

This clone was recorded once. The rearrangement joins TRBV5-1 to TRBJ2-3, with 9 bases identical to TRBD2. Germline trimming cut 4 bases from V and 3 bases from J; bases unmatched to any gene: 3. This CDR3 has 14 residues. Germline loops: CDR1 SGHRS, CDR2 YFSETQ. DNA for the CDR3: TGCGCCAGCAGCCGCGGGGGGGATACAGATACGCAGTATTTT. This sequence encodes CASSRGGDTDTQYF.

V is TRBV9 and J is TRBJ1-3; D unclear. The germline gives CDR1 SGDLS, CDR2 YYNGEE. V was shortened by 4 bases and J by 0 bases, with 20 bases between the two germline ends. CDR3 length equals 18 residues. CDR3 loop: CASSSPGGQSSSGNTIYF. CDR3 bases: TGTGCCAGCAGCTCCCCCGGTGGGCAGTCCAGCTCTGGAAACACCATATATTTT. The variable domain in full, with the rest retrieved from reference TRBV9 and TRBJ1-3, is DSGVTQTPKHLITATGQRVTLRCSPRSGDLSVYWYQQSLDQGLQFLIQYYNGEERAKGNILERFSAQQFPDLHSELNLSSLELGDSALYFCASSSPGGQSSSGNTIYFGEGSWLTVV.

The rearrangement uses TRBV28 and TRBJ2-5; 11 positions match TRBD1. The CDR3 is made up of 19 amino acids. Germline V gene sequence: CDR1 MDHEN, CDR2 SYDVKM. Trimming at V came to 2 bases and at J to 1 base, leaving 12 bases not matched to a gene. The CDR3, as DNA: TGTGCCAGCAGTTTACTCCAGTCCGGGACAGGGGGATTCCAAGAGACCCAGTACTTC. Protein: CASSLLQSGTGGFQETQYF.

The chain couples TRBV5-4 to TRBJ2-1, with TRBD1 as a possible D gene (6 bases). Trimming removed 4 bases at V and 4 bases at J, with 12 bases between. Germline lookup yields CDR1 SGHNT and CDR2 YYREEE (reference sequence). The CDR3 is 14 residues long. The DNA for the CDR3 is TGTGCCAGCAGCCGGACAGCGGATTACAATGAGCAGTTCTTC. This encodes CASSRTADYNEQFF.

The V and J genes are TRBV29-1 and TRBJ2-3; D might be TRBD1 (6 bases). V was pared by 0 bases and J by 5 bases, with 15 bases between. Germline CDR1 is SQVTM and CDR2 is ANQGSEA. The CDR3 runs to 15 residues. CDR3 in DNA: TGCAGCGTTGAAGATGTTGCGGGCAGGGGAGATACGCAGTATTTT. This codes for CSVEDVAGRGDTQYF.

The chain has TRBV6-1 and TRBJ2-2, with D tentatively TRBD1 (6 bases). The CDR3 contains 15 residues. V dropped 7 bases and J dropped 6 bases, with 18 bases sitting between them. In germline, CDR1 is MNHNS, CDR2 SASEGT. The CDR3, as DNA: TGTGCCAGCAATCGCAGGGGTTACAACCCCGGGGAGCTGTTTTTT. It is translated as CASNRRGYNPGELFF.

The rearrangement uses TRBV6-1 and TRBJ2-5, with TRBD2 matching over 12 bases. CDR1 MNHNS and CDR2 SASEGT come from the germline V gene. After removal of 2 bases from V and 6 bases from J, the junction contained 7 bases not matched to a gene. The CDR3 extends over 16 amino acids. Here the CDR3 DNA reads TGTGCCAGCAGTGAACTAGCGGGGGGGCCTGGGAAGACCCAGTACTTC. It encodes CASSELAGGPGKTQYF.

The gene calls are TRBV7-9 and TRBJ2-5, with a tentative D call TRBD1 (5 bases). Germline values: CDR1 SEHNR, CDR2 FQNEAQ (reference sequence). The CDR3 consists of 15 residues. The ends were cut back, 2 bases at V and 0 bases at J, with 10 bases in the middle. In DNA form, the CDR3 reads TGTGCCAGCAGCTTATTAGCAGGGCACCAAGAGACCCAGTACTTC. This codes for CASSLLAGHQETQYF.

The chain employs TRBV7-9 and TRBJ2-2; the match to TRBD2 covers 12 bases. Per germline, CDR1 SEHNR and CDR2 FQNEAQ (reference sequence). V shed 5 bases, J shed 2 bases, and the junction held 6 bases outside the gene matches. The CDR3 spans 17 residues. The CDR3 coding sequence is TGTGCCAGCAGCCCCGGGACTAGCGGGCGAAACACCGGGGAGCTGTTTTTT. The encoded protein is CASSPGTSGRNTGELFF.

V usage is TRBV19 and J usage is TRBJ1-2; 9 positions match TRBD1. Trimming removed 7 bases from V and 6 bases from J; junction bases left unmatched: 12. The CDR3 has 15 residues. The germline CDR1 and CDR2 sequences are LNHDA and SQIVND (reference sequence). The chain's CDR3 is CASTVTPGTGNGYTF. CDR3 DNA sequence: TGTGCCAGTACCGTGACTCCCGGGACAGGGAATGGCTACACCTTC.

The chain is built from TRBV7-2 and TRBJ2-1, with TRBD2 matching over 7 bases. Germline trimming cut 2 bases from V and 3 bases from J; bases unmatched to any gene: 7. The germline CDR1 and CDR2 sequences are SGHTA and FQGNSA. This CDR3 has 16 residues. CDR3 DNA sequence: TGTGCCAGCAGCTTACGCCGACTAGCAGACTACAATGAGCAGTTCTTC. This sequence encodes CASSLRRLADYNEQFF.

The V gene is TRBV23-1, the J gene TRBJ2-7, with D possibly TRBD2 on 7 matching bases. Being an ORF, TRBV23-1 has a function that is uncertain. There are 15 residues in the CDR3. With 4 bases removed from V and 6 bases from J, the gap between germline ends came to 19 bases. In DNA form, the CDR3 reads TGCGCCAGCAGTCTCCCCCCAAAGGGGGGGGGCGAGCAGTACTTC. Protein product: CASSLPPKGGGEQYF.